Shown below are 4 T cell receptor beta chains from a single sample sequenced in a study of cytomegalovirus exposure and HLA in healthy donors. The PCR had 60 Vbeta and 13 Jbeta primers. The assay was immunoSEQ multiplex PCR, and TCRdb's table has in-frame clones only and misses some. The sample holds roughly 150,000 clones, less than 85% seen once. The sequenced material came from PBMCs. All receptors come from a woman in her 50s in good health and CMV-seropositive.

CDR3 region: CASSLIGTGNNEQFF. Here the CDR3 DNA reads TGCGCCAGCAGCTTGATTGGGACAGGGAACAATGAGCAGTTCTTC. The chain uses TRBV5-1 and TRBJ2-1, with TRBD1 matching over 9 bases. The germline gives CDR1 SGHRS, CDR2 YFSETQ. V lost 1 base, J lost 5 bases, and 4 bases stayed unmatched. This CDR3 region has 15 residues. The full variable domain, in which reference TRBV5-1 and TRBJ2-1 provide the parts outside the CDR3, is KAGVTQTPRYLIKTRGQQVTLSCSPISGHRSVSWYQQTPGQGLQFLFEYFSETQRNKGNFPGRFSGRQFSNSRSEMNVSTLELGDSALYLCASSLIGTGNNEQFFGPGTRLTVL.

The chain is built from TRBV5-1 and TRBJ1-1, with D possibly matching TRBD1 (5 bases). Germline values: CDR1 SGHRS, CDR2 YFSETQ. Trimming left V 6 bases short and J 9 bases short, with 21 bases between. The CDR3 contains 14 residues. The CDR3, as DNA: TGCGCCAGCACCCGGGCGGCGGGGGAATCTCAAGCTTTCTTT. The encoded protein is CASTRAAGESQAFF.

The V gene is TRBV5-8, the J gene TRBJ1-4; unclear D gene. Germline loops: CDR1 SGHTS, CDR2 YDEGEE. V was pared by 1 base and J by 0 bases, with 10 bases between. The CDR3 runs to 16 residues. The CDR3 is CASSLHPAATNEKLFF. The CDR3 DNA is TGTGCCAGCAGCTTGCACCCCGCGGCAACTAATGAAAAACTGTTTTTT.

The chain employs TRBV5-1 and TRBJ1-1, with a tentative D call TRBD1 (6 bases). The V gene's germline CDR1 is SGHRS and CDR2 YFSETQ. The CDR3 is 15 amino acids. The V gene lost 3 bases and the J gene lost 10 bases, with 22 bases spanning the gap. CDR3 nucleotide sequence: TGCGCCAGCAGCTACGAAGAAGGGACAACTCCTGGAGCTTTCTTT. Amino acids: CASSYEEGTTPGAFF.